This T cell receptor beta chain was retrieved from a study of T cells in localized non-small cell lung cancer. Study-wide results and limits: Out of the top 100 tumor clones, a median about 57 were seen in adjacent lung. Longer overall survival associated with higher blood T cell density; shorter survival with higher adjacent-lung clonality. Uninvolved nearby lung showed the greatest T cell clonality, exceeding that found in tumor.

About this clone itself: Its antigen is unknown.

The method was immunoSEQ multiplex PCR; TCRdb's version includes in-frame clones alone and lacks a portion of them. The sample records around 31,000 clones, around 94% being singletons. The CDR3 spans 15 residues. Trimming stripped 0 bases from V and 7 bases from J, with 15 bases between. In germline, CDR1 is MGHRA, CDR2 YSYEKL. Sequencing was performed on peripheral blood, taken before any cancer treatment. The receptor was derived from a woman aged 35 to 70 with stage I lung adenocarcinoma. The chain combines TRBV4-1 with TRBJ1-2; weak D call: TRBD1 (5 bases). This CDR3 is CASSQDGPLGAGYTF. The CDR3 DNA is TGCGCCAGCAGCCAAGACGGGCCATTAGGGGCTGGCTACACCTTC.